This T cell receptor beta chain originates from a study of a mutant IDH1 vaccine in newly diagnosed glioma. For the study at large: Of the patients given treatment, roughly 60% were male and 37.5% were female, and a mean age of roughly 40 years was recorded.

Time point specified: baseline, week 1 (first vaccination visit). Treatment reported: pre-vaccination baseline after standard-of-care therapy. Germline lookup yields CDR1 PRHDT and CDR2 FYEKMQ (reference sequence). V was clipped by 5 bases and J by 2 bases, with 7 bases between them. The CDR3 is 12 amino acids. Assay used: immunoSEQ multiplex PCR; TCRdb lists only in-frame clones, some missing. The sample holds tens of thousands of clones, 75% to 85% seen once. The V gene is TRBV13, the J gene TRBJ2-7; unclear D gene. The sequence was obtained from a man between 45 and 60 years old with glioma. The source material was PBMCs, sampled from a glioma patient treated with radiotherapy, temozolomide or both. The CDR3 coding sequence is TGTGCCAGCAGCCCGCGCGCCTACGAGCAGTACTTC. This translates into CASSPRAYEQYF.